The clone carrying this TCR beta chain has just a few counts. Its antigen is still unknown. The source of the sample is a study of beta chain features in type 1 diabetes. Broader study findings: Cells expressing TCR highly could be over-represented by cDNA sequencing.

The sequenced template was cDNA made from the entire isolated RNA. The protocol was immunoSEQ multiplex PCR, while the TCRdb copy is restricted to in-frame clones and leaves out a portion. Here the sample spans just over 600,000 clones, around 15% being singletons. V was pared by 4 bases and J by 4 bases, with 7 bases of the junction left unmatched. CDR1 SGDLS and CDR2 YYNGEE come from the germline V gene. CDR3 size: 14 residues. The TCR comes from a man in his late teens or twenties in good health. Sequencing used naive CD4+ T cells from blood. V and J are TRBV9 and TRBJ1-2, with 7 bases fitting TRBD1. The CDR3 region is CASSPRGRGYGYTF. The CDR3 DNA follows: TGTGCCAGCAGCCCCAGGGGGAGGGGCTATGGCTACACCTTC.